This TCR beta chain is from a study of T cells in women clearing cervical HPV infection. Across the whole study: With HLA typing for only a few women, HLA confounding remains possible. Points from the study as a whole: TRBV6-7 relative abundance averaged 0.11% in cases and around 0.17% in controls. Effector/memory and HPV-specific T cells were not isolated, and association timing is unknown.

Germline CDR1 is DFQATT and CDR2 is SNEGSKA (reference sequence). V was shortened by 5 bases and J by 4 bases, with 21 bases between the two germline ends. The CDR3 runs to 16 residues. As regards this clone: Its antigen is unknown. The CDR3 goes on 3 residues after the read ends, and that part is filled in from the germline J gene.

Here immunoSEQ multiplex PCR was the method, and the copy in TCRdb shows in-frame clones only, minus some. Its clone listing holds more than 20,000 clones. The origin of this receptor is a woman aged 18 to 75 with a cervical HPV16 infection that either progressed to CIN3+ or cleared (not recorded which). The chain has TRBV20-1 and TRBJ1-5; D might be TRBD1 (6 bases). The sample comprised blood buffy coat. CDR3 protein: CSAYPAGGSPNQPQHF. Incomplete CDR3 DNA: TGCAGTGCTTACCCCGCTGGGGGCAGCCCAAATCAGCCC.